This entry lists 10 T cell receptor beta chains sequenced from one sample in a study of blood T cell repertoires in COVID-19. This table comes from immunoSEQ multiplex PCR, and its TCRdb copy is limited to in-frame clones, with some not included. Among under 350,000 clones listed, 75% to 85% were seen once. Sequencing was carried out using peripheral blood. These receptors all stem from a human donor in a cohort sampled during active COVID-19.

This clone was picked up a small number of times. This chain joins TRBV4-1 and TRBJ2-1; TRBD2 is a possible D gene (6 bases). The V end was cut by 1 base, the J end by 3 bases, with 13 bases between. Germline V gene sequence: CDR1 MGHRA, CDR2 YSYEKL. CDR3 size: 16 residues. This CDR3 reads CASSQGPRLDYNEQFF. In DNA, the CDR3 is TGCGCCAGCAGCCAAGGTCCGAGACTAGACTACAATGAGCAGTTCTTC.

V and J are TRBV19 and TRBJ1-1; D is undetermined. Germline CDR1 and CDR2: LNHDA and SQIVND (reference sequence). This CDR3 region has 12 residues. V gave up 5 bases and J gave up 1 base, with 5 bases separating them. The CDR3 coding sequence is TGTGCCAGTAGTGGCCGGAACACTGAAGCTTTCTTT. Translated, it gives CASSGRNTEAFF.

V and J are TRBV29-1 and TRBJ2-7; no reliable D call. CDR1 and CDR2 from the germline V gene are SQVTM and ANQGSEA. The CDR3 is 12 residues long. The V end was cut by 2 bases, the J end by 5 bases, with 10 bases between. CDR3 bases: TGCAGCGTTGAAATCTCCTCTAACGAGCAGTACTTC. Translating it yields CSVEISSNEQYF.

The chain employs TRBV9 and TRBJ2-5; D might be TRBD2 (5 bases). This CDR3 has 13 residues. Germline CDR1 reads SGDLS; CDR2 reads YYNGEE. V shed 4 bases and J shed 1 base, with 8 bases lying between them. The CDR3: CASSLRGQETQYF. For the CDR3, the DNA is TGTGCCAGCAGCCTTCGGGGCCAAGAGACCCAGTACTTC. The full variable domain, in which reference TRBV9 and TRBJ2-5 provide the parts outside the CDR3, is DSGVTQTPKHLITATGQRVTLRCSPRSGDLSVYWYQQSLDQGLQFLIQYYNGEERAKGNILERFSAQQFPDLHSELNLSSLELGDSALYFCASSLRGQETQYFGPGTRLLVL.

The V and J genes are TRBV15 and TRBJ1-2; 8 nucleotides align to TRBD1. After removal of 5 bases from V and 8 bases from J, the junction contained 10 bases not matched to a gene. Germline CDR1 reads LNHNV; CDR2 reads YYDKDF (reference sequence). This CDR3 comprises 14 residues. The CDR3 nucleotides read TGTGCCACCAGCGACTCTCGGACAGGGAAGGGCTACACCTTC. The encoded protein is CATSDSRTGKGYTF.

This rearrangement joins TRBV19 to TRBJ1-6; the match to TRBD1 covers 8 bases. CDR1 is LNHDA and CDR2 is SQIVND in the germline V gene (reference sequence). V was pared by 5 bases and J by 10 bases, with 10 bases of the junction left unmatched. The CDR3 covers 15 residues. The chain's CDR3 is CASSLTGTGNSPLHF. CDR3 nucleotide sequence: TGTGCCAGTAGTCTTACCGGGACAGGTAACTCACCCCTCCACTTT.

This rearrangement joins TRBV3-1 (or the pseudogene TRBV3-2) to TRBJ2-3; D gene unclear. V lost 3 bases and J lost 4, with 14 bases in between. The germline V gene has CDR1 LGHDT and CDR2 YNNKEL (reference sequence). CDR3 length: 15 amino acids. CDR3 bases: TGTGCCAGCAGCCAGGCCTCTGCCCGTTCAGATACGCAGTATTTT. Its protein product is CASSQASARSDTQYF.

The chain combines TRBV10-3 with TRBJ2-7, with D perhaps TRBD1 (7 bases). The CDR3 spans 13 residues. V lost 5 bases, J lost 1 base, and 9 bases lay in between. CDR1 is ENHRY and CDR2 is SYGVKD in the germline V gene. The CDR3 DNA follows: TGTGCCATCAGTTCAGGGGGGTCCTACGAGCAGTACTTC. Its translation: CAISSGGSYEQYF.

The chain joins TRBV20-1 to TRBJ1-1; D is unresolved. Looked up from germline, CDR1 is DFQATT and CDR2 is SNEGSKA (reference sequence). The CDR3 has 15 residues. V was clipped by 3 bases and J by 4 bases, with 18 bases between them. CDR3: CSASRGGRFVTEAFF. DNA for the CDR3: TGCAGTGCTAGTAGAGGCGGCCGGTTCGTCACTGAAGCTTTCTTT.

This chain links TRBV25-1 with TRBJ1-1; maybe TRBD1 (5 bases). V was shortened by 5 bases and J by 6 bases, with 10 bases between the two germline ends. This CDR3 spans 12 amino acids. The germline V gene encodes CDR1 MGHDK and CDR2 SYGVNS. CDR3: CASSIDSAEAFF. CDR3 nucleotides: TGTGCCAGCAGTATCGACAGTGCTGAAGCTTTCTTT.